A single sample gave rise to the 32 T cell receptor beta chains below, sequenced in a study of post-analysis software for immune sequencing data (dated by TCRdb to about 2015). The library came from PCR. Sequencing was performed on an Illumina HiSeq 2500. To reduce PCR and sequencing biases, unique molecular identifiers were built into the TCR beta cDNA libraries. The public reads were reanalyzed by TCRdb: fastp trimming at Q25, MiXCR alignment, in-frame beta chains only. Merged by CDR3 protein, the rows form single entries marked with the most common genes and DNA. This sample gives about 820,000 distinct CDR3 sequences in total; 53% of them show up just once. Roughly 4.4% of the sample is held by the ten biggest clonotypes. Results and caveats for the whole study, not just this receptor: Patients showed significantly higher frequencies than controls for roughly five TRBV segments, among them TRBV5-6, TRBV5-1 and TRBV20-1.

Which antigens these TCRs recognize remains unknown. Material: blood. These receptors all come from a girl aged 5 to 17 with multiple sclerosis.

This clonotype has just a few counts. Possible read error: a much larger clone is one base away. The chain uses TRBV7-2 and TRBJ2-7; D is perhaps TRBD1 or TRBD2 (5 bases each). Germline CDR1 is SGHTA and CDR2 is FQGNSA. The CDR3 is made up of 12 amino acids. In nucleotides, the CDR3 is TGTGCCGGCAGCCAGGGACCCTACGAGCAGTACTTC. It translates to CAGSQGPYEQYF.

The genes are TRBV6-6 and TRBJ1-1; D is unclear. CDR3 size: 14 residues. CDR1 and CDR2 from the germline V gene are MNHNY and SVGAGI (reference sequence). Trimming took 2 bases from V and 0 from J, leaving 7 bases between them. CDR3 in amino acids: CASSYRELNTEAFF. The CDR3, as DNA: TGTGCCAGCAGTTACCGGGAATTGAACACTGAAGCTTTCTTT.

The chain is built from TRBV9 and TRBJ2-4; D perhaps matches TRBD2 (5 bases). Germline V gene lookup returns CDR1 SGDLS and CDR2 YYNGEE. V was pared by 3 bases and J by 6 bases, with 19 bases between. This CDR3 region has 16 residues. CDR3 coding DNA: TGTGCCAGCAGCGCGGAGGTAGACGGTCGCCTAAACATTCAGTACTTC. Its translation: CASSAEVDGRLNIQYF.

The table lists this clonotype with a few counts. J is TRBJ2-7 and V is TRBV20-1; a possible D gene is TRBD2 (6 bases). The DNA end lines up better with TRBJ2-5; the J call may be wrong. CDR1 and CDR2 from the germline V gene are DFQATT and SNEGSKA (reference sequence). CDR3 length: 12 amino acids. The CDR3 sequence is CSAGGLGETQYF. CDR3 DNA sequence: TGCAGTGCTGGGGGACTGGGAGAGACCCAGTACTTC.

The chain uses TRBV10-3 and TRBJ2-1, with TRBD2 identical over 11 bases. CDR1 is ENHRY and CDR2 is SYGVKD in the germline V gene. The length of the CDR3 is 15 residues. The V gene end was trimmed by 10 bases and the J gene end by 5 bases; junction bases not matched to a gene: 10. The CDR3 sequence is CATSPGTSGHNEQFF. CDR3 nucleotide sequence: TGTGCCACTTCACCGGGGACTAGCGGACACAATGAGCAGTTCTTC.

In this sample, this clonotype turned up a few times. The CDR3 region has the DNA TGTGCCTGGAGCGGGGGTAACTATGGCTACACCTTC. Residues: CAWSGGNYGYTF. The gene calls are TRBV30 and TRBJ1-2; TRBD1 is a possible D gene (5 bases). Germline CDR1 GTSNPN, CDR2 SVGIG (reference sequence). V was trimmed by 3 bases and J by 1 base, leaving 6 bases between them. This CDR3 comprises 12 residues.

This clonotype has a handful of counts. The chain is built from TRBV12-3 or TRBV12-4 and TRBJ2-7, with D possibly TRBD1 on 6 matching bases. V lost 4 bases to trimming and J lost 4 bases, with 20 bases between them. The length of the CDR3 is 16 residues. DNA of the CDR3: TGTGCCAGCAGTTCTGGCCGCCTGAGGGACACTTACGAGCAGTACTTC. Residues: CASSSGRLRDTYEQYF.

V gene TRBV7-9 combines with J gene TRBJ2-6, with a weak D call TRBD1 (6 bases). Per germline, CDR1 SEHNR and CDR2 FQNEAQ (reference sequence). There are 17 residues in the CDR3. The V gene lost 6 bases and the J gene lost 2 bases, with 17 bases spanning the gap. The CDR3 DNA reads TGTGCCAGCAGAGAGCATTACAGGGTCCCTGGGGCCAACGTCCTGACTTTC. The encoded protein is CASREHYRVPGANVLTF.

The chain recombines TRBV28 with TRBJ1-1; possibly TRBD1 for D (5 bases). The germline gives CDR1 MDHEN, CDR2 SYDVKM. Trimming removed 7 bases from V and 4 bases from J, with 16 bases in between. The CDR3 totals 14 residues. CDR3 DNA: TGTGCCAGCACCTCGGGGGGTAGGGGCACTGAAGCTTTCTTT. Amino acid sequence: CASTSGGRGTEAFF. The variable domain in full, completed from reference TRBV28 and TRBJ1-1, reads DVKVTQSSRYLVKRTGEKVFLECVQDMDHENMFWYRQDPGLGLRLIYFSYDVKMKEKGDIPEGYSVSREKKERFSLILESASTNQTSMYLCASTSGGRGTEAFFGQGTRLTVV.

In regard to this clonotype: The junction departs from the called germline gene at one end, perhaps through a read error. The CDR3, as DNA: TGCAGCGTTGTAAGGACAGGGGGCACAGATATGCAGTATTTT. Translating it yields CSVVRTGGTDMQYF. V is TRBV29-1 and J is TRBJ2-3, with 11 bases matching TRBD1. The length of the CDR3 is 14 residues. CDR1 is SQVTM and CDR2 is ANQGSEA in the germline V gene.

Comment on this clonotype: A much larger clone lies one base from this, so it may be a read error. The chain combines TRBV20-1 with TRBJ2-7, with TRBD2 as a possible D gene (5 bases). Germline CDR1 is DFQATT and CDR2 is SNEGSKA (reference sequence). The CDR3 runs to 13 residues. Trimming took off 6 bases at V and 2 bases at J, with 14 bases between the two ends. The CDR3 DNA follows: TGCAGTGCCTACTCGGCTAGCCCCTACGAGCAGTACTTC. The encoded protein is CSAYSASPYEQYF.

Note on this clonotype: The junction does not match germline at one end; this may be a read error. This chain joins TRBV20-1 and TRBJ2-7; 8 nucleotides align to TRBD2. The CDR3 has 15 residues. The germline gives CDR1 DFQATT, CDR2 SNEGSKA (reference sequence). The chain's CDR3 is CSARDSGTSSYEQYF. The DNA of the CDR3 is TGCAGTGCCAGAGATTCCGGGACTAGTAGCTACGAGCAGTACTTC.

The V call is TRBV6-6, the J call TRBJ2-1; D may be TRBD2 (5 bases). The CDR3 contains 15 residues. V was pared by 2 bases and J by 1 base, with 9 bases between. Germline V gene lookup returns CDR1 MNHNY and CDR2 SVGAGI (reference sequence). In DNA, the CDR3 is TGTGCCAGCAGTTACCCACTAGTTTCCTACAATGAGCAGTTCTTC. It encodes CASSYPLVSYNEQFF.

J is TRBJ2-1 and V is TRBV11-2; D is perhaps TRBD1 or TRBD2 (5 bases each). Germline-derived CDR1 and CDR2 are SGHAT and FQNNGV. This CDR3 is built from 13 residues. Trimming removed 3 bases at V and 8 bases at J, with 11 bases between. CDR3 DNA: TGTGCCAGCAGCTTGCAGGGAGAGTATGAGCAGTTCTTC. This gives the protein CASSLQGEYEQFF.

V and J are TRBV7-2 and TRBJ2-4; D perhaps matches TRBD2 (7 bases). Germline-derived CDR1 and CDR2 are SGHTA and FQGNSA. The CDR3 consists of 15 residues. The ends were cut back, 8 bases at V and 13 bases at J, with 27 bases in the middle. In nucleotides, the CDR3 is TGTGCCAGCGGGAGATCTGGGAGGGGGTCCTCGGAGCAGTACTTC. Its protein product is CASGRSGRGSSEQYF.

The V and J genes are TRBV20-1 and TRBJ2-7; no clear D gene. This CDR3 is 15 amino acids long. With 0 bases removed from V and 2 bases from J, the gap between germline ends came to 14 bases. Germline CDR1 is DFQATT and CDR2 is SNEGSKA (reference sequence). The chain's CDR3 is CSARDLERTTYEQYF. The CDR3 region has the DNA TGCAGTGCTAGAGATCTGGAGCGAACCACCTACGAGCAGTACTTC.

V usage is TRBV6-5 and J usage is TRBJ2-4; D unresolved. Germline lookup yields CDR1 MNHEY and CDR2 SVGAGI. This CDR3 contains 17 residues. The ends were cut back, 0 bases at V and 0 bases at J, with 12 bases in the middle. Written as DNA, the CDR3 is TGTGCCAGCAGTTACTCCCGGCTGACGCTAGCCAAAAACATTCAGTACTTC. It is translated as CASSYSRLTLAKNIQYF.

This chain joins TRBV20-1 and TRBJ2-1; 10 nucleotides agree with TRBD2. This CDR3 region has 14 residues. The V segment lost 6 bases and the J segment 6 bases; nucleotides outside the gene matches: 8. Germline V lookup: CDR1 DFQATT, CDR2 SNEGSKA (reference sequence). The CDR3 loop reads CSAAGLADLNEQFF. DNA for the CDR3: TGCAGTGCAGCCGGACTAGCGGATCTCAATGAGCAGTTCTTC.

The chain has TRBV29-1 and TRBJ2-4; unclear D gene. The germline V gene encodes CDR1 SQVTM and CDR2 ANQGSEA. This CDR3 spans 14 amino acids. The ends were cut back, 2 bases at V and 7 bases at J, with 15 bases in the middle. CDR3 sequence: CSVEYTSLSNIQYF. The CDR3 nucleotides are TGCAGCGTTGAATATACATCATTAAGCAACATTCAGTACTTC.

The V gene is TRBV2, the J gene TRBJ2-5; D unclear. The V end lost 2 bases, the J end lost 5 bases, and 6 bases lay between the germline ends. The CDR3 extends over 12 amino acids. Germline loops: CDR1 SNHLY, CDR2 FYNNEI. The CDR3 DNA is TGTGCCAGCAGTGAAATTTGGGAGACCCAGTACTTC. Translated: CASSEIWETQYF.

CDR3 sequence: CASSHVFLDRPSYEQYF. For the CDR3, the DNA is TGTGCCAGCAGCCACGTTTTTCTCGACAGGCCCTCCTACGAGCAGTACTTC. The chain joins TRBV4-2 to TRBJ2-7; D may be TRBD1 (6 bases). The germline V and J ends were trimmed by 3 bases and 0 bases, with 18 bases remaining between them. This CDR3 comprises 17 residues. CDR1 and CDR2 from the germline V gene are LGHNA and YNFKEQ.

V gene TRBV4-2 combines with J gene TRBJ2-1; a possible D gene is TRBD2 (5 bases). CDR3 length: 18 amino acids. Germline V gene lookup returns CDR1 LGHNA and CDR2 YNFKEQ. Trimming took 0 bases from V and 0 from J, leaving 15 bases between them. CDR3 protein: CASSQEEEGFHSYNEQFF. The CDR3 nucleotides read TGTGCCAGCAGCCAAGAGGAGGAAGGTTTTCACTCCTACAATGAGCAGTTCTTC.

CDR3 sequence (DNA): TGTGCCAGCAGTGGCAGGACTAGCGGGATTGGGGAGACCCAGTACTTC. As protein: CASSGRTSGIGETQYF. The V call is TRBV6-1, the J call TRBJ2-5; TRBD2 agrees at 12 bases. Germline trimming cut 4 bases from V and 5 bases from J; bases unmatched to any gene: 8. Germline assignment: CDR1 MNHNS and CDR2 SASEGT. The CDR3 has 16 amino acids.

V and J are TRBV10-3 and TRBJ1-2, with 7 bases aligning to TRBD1. The CDR3 covers 15 residues. V shed 4 bases, J shed 7 bases, and the junction held 12 bases outside the gene matches. Germline CDR1 is ENHRY and CDR2 is SYGVKD. The CDR3 bases are TGTGCCATCAGTGGGGTAGGAACAGGGGAGAGTGGCTACACCTTC. Its protein is CAISGVGTGESGYTF.

The table lists this clonotype with a few counts. The rearrangement links TRBV4-1 to TRBJ1-2; possible D gene TRBD1, 6 bases. Trimming pared 4 bases from V and 3 bases from J, leaving 15 bases between. Per the germline V gene, CDR1 is MGHRA and CDR2 is YSYEKL. The CDR3 has 15 amino acids. The CDR3 DNA sequence: TGCGCCAGCAGCCTTGACAGGCAAGACTACTATGGCTACACCTTC. Amino acid sequence: CASSLDRQDYYGYTF.

This clonotype was seen once. The chain employs TRBV6-5 and TRBJ2-7; no clear D gene. Trimming removed 5 bases from V and 3 bases from J, with 14 bases in between. The germline gives CDR1 MNHEY, CDR2 SVGAGI. This CDR3 region has 14 residues. For the CDR3, the DNA is TGTGCCAGCAGTGAACGTGGAAACTACTACGAGCAGTACTTC. This sequence encodes CASSERGNYYEQYF.

The chain uses TRBV6-6 and TRBJ2-7; 9 bases line up with TRBD1. The V segment lost 2 bases and the J segment 1 base; nucleotides outside the gene matches: 6. Germline V gives CDR1 MNHNY, CDR2 SVGAGI (reference sequence). The CDR3 runs to 16 residues. The CDR3 is CASSYRRDRVSYEQYF. CDR3 DNA sequence: TGTGCCAGCAGTTACAGACGGGACAGGGTTTCCTACGAGCAGTACTTC.

Of note for this clonotype: The junction shows a germline mismatch at one end, possibly a read error. V usage is TRBV7-7 and J usage is TRBJ1-3; D might be TRBD1 (5 bases). CDR1 is SSHAT and CDR2 is FNYEAQ in the germline V gene (reference sequence). The CDR3 covers 16 residues. The CDR3 DNA is TGTGCTAGCAGCTTAGGACATGGCGGGTCTGGAAACACCATATATTTT. Translating it yields CASSLGHGGSGNTIYF.

This clonotype was seen a handful of times. This rearrangement joins TRBV4-2 to TRBJ2-1; 10 bases are a match to TRBD1. CDR1 and CDR2 (germline): LGHNA, YNFKEQ. The V segment lost 4 bases and the J segment 5 bases; nucleotides outside the gene matches: 5. The CDR3 runs 15 residues. The CDR3 reads CASSPPGQGDNEQFF. The CDR3 DNA is TGTGCCAGCAGCCCTCCCGGACAGGGGGACAATGAGCAGTTCTTC.

With regard to this clonotype: Mismatch with germline at one junction end may stem from a read error. This sequence joins TRBV5-1 and TRBJ2-5, with 7 positions matching TRBD1. Germline CDR1 is SGHRS and CDR2 is YFSETQ. This CDR3 is built from 16 residues. The CDR3 DNA sequence: TGCACCAGCAGCTTCCTCGGACAGGCGATCCAAGAGACCCAGTACTTC. Its translation: CTSSFLGQAIQETQYF.

The chain joins TRBV29-1 to TRBJ2-5; D is possibly TRBD1 or TRBD2 (5 bases each). Looked up from germline, CDR1 is SQVTM and CDR2 is ANQGSEA. This CDR3 spans 13 amino acids. Deletions cut 0 bases from V and 11 bases from J, with 16 bases between. The CDR3 nucleotides are TGCAGCGTTGAAGACGCCCGGGACCGGGTGCAGTACTTC. As protein: CSVEDARDRVQYF.

The chain employs TRBV20-1 and TRBJ1-2, with 7 bases aligning to TRBD1. The CDR3 runs 12 residues. The trim removed 5 bases at V and 6 bases at J, leaving 6 bases unmatched. Germline V gene data show CDR1 as DFQATT and CDR2 as SNEGSKA (reference sequence). The CDR3 here is CSAFRQGHGYTF. The CDR3, as DNA: TGCAGTGCTTTTAGACAGGGACATGGCTACACCTTC.